The clone carrying this TCR beta chain was counted a single time. The data were produced by immunoSEQ multiplex PCR, yet TCRdb's version contains in-frame clones alone and is incomplete. In the table there are tens of thousands of clones, 75% to 90% of which are singletons. Trimming removed 3 bases from V and 4 bases from J; junction bases left unmatched: 3. CDR3 length equals 14 residues. CDR1 is MNHNS, CDR2 SASEGT, per germline. This sample was included in a study of blood T cell repertoires in COVID-19. Across the study: The cDNA or gDNA used as material had been derived from T cells, B-cell-depleted T cells, or PBMCs.

This chain links TRBV6-1 with TRBJ2-3; TRBD1 agrees at 8 bases. The material sequenced was peripheral blood. The TCR originated in a man between 60 and 75 years old with COVID-19, enrolled during active disease. The CDR3 is CASSDQTGADTQYF. The DNA of the CDR3 is TGTGCCAGCAGTGACCAGACAGGGGCAGATACGCAGTATTTT.